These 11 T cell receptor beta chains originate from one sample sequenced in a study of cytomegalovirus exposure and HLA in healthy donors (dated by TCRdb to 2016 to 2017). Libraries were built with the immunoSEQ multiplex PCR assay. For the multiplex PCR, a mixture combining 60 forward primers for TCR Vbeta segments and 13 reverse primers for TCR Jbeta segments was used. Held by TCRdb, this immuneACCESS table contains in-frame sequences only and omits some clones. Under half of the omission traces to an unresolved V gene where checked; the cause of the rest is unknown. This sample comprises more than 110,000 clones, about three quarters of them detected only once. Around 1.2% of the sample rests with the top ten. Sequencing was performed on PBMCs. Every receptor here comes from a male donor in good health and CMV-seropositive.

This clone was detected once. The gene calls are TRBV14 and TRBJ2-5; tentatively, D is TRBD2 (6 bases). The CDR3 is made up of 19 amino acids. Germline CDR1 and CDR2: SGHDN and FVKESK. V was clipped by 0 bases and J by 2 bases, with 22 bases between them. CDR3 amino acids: CASSQDSFAAWRGQETQYF. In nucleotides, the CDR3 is TGTGCCAGCAGCCAAGATAGTTTTGCGGCGTGGAGGGGACAAGAGACCCAGTACTTC.

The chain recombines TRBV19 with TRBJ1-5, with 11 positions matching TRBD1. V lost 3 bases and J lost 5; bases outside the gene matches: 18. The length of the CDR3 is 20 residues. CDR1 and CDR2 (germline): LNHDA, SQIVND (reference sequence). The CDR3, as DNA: TGTGCCAGTAGTATTTTTTTAAGGGCTGAACCGGGACAGGGGGATCAGCCCCAGCATTTT. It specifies CASSIFLRAEPGQGDQPQHF.

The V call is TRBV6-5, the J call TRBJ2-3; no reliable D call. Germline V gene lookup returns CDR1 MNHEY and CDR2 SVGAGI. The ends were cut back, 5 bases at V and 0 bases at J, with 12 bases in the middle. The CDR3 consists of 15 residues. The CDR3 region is CASSHGWISTDTQYF. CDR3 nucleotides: TGTGCCAGCAGTCACGGGTGGATTAGCACAGATACGCAGTATTTT.

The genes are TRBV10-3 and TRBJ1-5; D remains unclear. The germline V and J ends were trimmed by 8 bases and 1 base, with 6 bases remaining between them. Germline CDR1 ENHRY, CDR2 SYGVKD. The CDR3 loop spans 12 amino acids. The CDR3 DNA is TGTGCCATCGGAGGGAGCAATCAGCCCCAGCATTTT. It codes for CAIGGSNQPQHF.

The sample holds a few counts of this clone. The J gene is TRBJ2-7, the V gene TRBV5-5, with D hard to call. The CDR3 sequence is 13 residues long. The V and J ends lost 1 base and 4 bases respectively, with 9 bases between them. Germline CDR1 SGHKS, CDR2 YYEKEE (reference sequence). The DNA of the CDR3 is TGTGCCAGCAGCTTGTCGAGGTTGTACGAGCAGTACTTC. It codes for CASSLSRLYEQYF.

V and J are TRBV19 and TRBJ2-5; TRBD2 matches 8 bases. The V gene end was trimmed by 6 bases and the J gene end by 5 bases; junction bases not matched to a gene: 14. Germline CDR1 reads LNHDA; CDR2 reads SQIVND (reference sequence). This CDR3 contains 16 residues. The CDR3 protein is CASSPTHTSGRETQYF. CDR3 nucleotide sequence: TGTGCCAGTAGCCCTACCCACACTAGCGGTAGGGAGACCCAGTACTTC. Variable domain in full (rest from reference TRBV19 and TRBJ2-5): DGGITQSPKYLFRKEGQNVTLSCEQNLNHDAMYWYRQDPGQGLRLIYYSQIVNDFQKGDIAEGYSVSREKKESFPLTVTSAQKNPTAFYLCASSPTHTSGRETQYFGPGTRLLVL.

The CDR3 spells CASSLYRIPYNEQFF. In DNA, the CDR3 is TGTGCCAGCAGTTTATACAGGATCCCCTACAATGAGCAGTTCTTC. The chain joins TRBV28 to TRBJ2-1; D perhaps matches TRBD1 (5 bases). The V and J ends lost 1 base and 2 bases respectively, with 9 bases between them. Per the germline V gene, CDR1 is MDHEN and CDR2 is SYDVKM. The length of the CDR3 is 15 residues. The full variable domain, rest sourced from reference TRBV28 and TRBJ2-1, is DVKVTQSSRYLVKRTGEKVFLECVQDMDHENMFWYRQDPGLGLRLIYFSYDVKMKEKGDIPEGYSVSREKKERFSLILESASTNQTSMYLCASSLYRIPYNEQFFGPGTRLTVL.

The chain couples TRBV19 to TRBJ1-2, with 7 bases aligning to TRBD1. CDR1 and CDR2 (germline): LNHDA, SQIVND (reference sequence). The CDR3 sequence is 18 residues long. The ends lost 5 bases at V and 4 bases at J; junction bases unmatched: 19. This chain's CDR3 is CASSQTLLLTGVSYGYTF. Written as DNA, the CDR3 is TGTGCCAGTAGTCAAACCCTTCTCTTAACAGGGGTCAGCTATGGCTACACCTTC.

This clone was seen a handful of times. CDR3 sequence: CASSRSGTGGSNQPQHF. CDR3 DNA: TGTGCCAGTAGTAGATCCGGGACAGGGGGCTCCAATCAGCCCCAGCATTTT. V is TRBV19 and J is TRBJ1-5; the match to TRBD1 covers 12 bases. The CDR3 loop spans 17 amino acids. Germline assignment: CDR1 LNHDA and CDR2 SQIVND (reference sequence). V lost 4 bases, J lost 3 bases, and 7 bases stayed unmatched.

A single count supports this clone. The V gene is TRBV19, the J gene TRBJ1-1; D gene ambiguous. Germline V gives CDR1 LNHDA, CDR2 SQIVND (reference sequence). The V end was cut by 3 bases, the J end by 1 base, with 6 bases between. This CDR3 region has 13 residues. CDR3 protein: CASSIQENTEAFF. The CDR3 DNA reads TGTGCCAGTAGTATTCAGGAGAACACTGAAGCTTTCTTT.

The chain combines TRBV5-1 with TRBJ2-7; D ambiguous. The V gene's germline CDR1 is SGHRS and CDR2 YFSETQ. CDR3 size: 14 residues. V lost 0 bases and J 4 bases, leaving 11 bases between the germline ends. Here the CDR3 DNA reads TGCGCCAGCAGCTTGGACAGTGTCCGTTACGAGCAGTACTTC. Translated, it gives CASSLDSVRYEQYF.